This entry lists 30 T cell receptor beta chains sequenced from one sample in a study of PD-L1 blockade in urothelial cancer. The table came from immunoSEQ multiplex PCR; TCRdb's copy has only in-frame clones and leaves some out. The table records under 40,000 clones, about nine tenths of them present only once. Documented time point: peripheral blood 6 weeks after treatment start. Sample: PBMCs, taken around atezolizumab (anti-PD-L1) treatment. Receptor source: a man of 80 years or more with urothelial cancer.

The rearrangement uses TRBV9 and TRBJ1-1; weak D call: TRBD1 (6 bases). V dropped 3 bases and J dropped 5 bases, with 26 bases sitting between them. The CDR3 runs to 18 residues. Germline V lookup: CDR1 SGDLS, CDR2 YYNGEE. The CDR3 DNA reads as TGTGCCAGCAGCGCCCGGACGGGGGGCGCAATACAGGATACTGAAGCTTTCTTT. It yields the protein CASSARTGGAIQDTEAFF.

The chain employs TRBV5-6 and TRBJ2-1; D is perhaps TRBD1 (6 bases). Germline V gene lookup returns CDR1 SGHDT and CDR2 YYEEEE. The CDR3 consists of 18 residues. Trimming left V 2 bases short and J 4 bases short, with 22 bases between. The CDR3 reads CASSLWGRLREGYNEQFF. Here the CDR3 DNA reads TGTGCCAGCAGCTTATGGGGGCGTCTACGAGAAGGTTACAATGAGCAGTTCTTC.

This chain connects TRBV25-1 to TRBJ1-1; tentatively, D is TRBD1 (6 bases). The V end was cut by 6 bases, the J end by 0 bases, with 14 bases between. CDR1 and CDR2 from the germline V gene are MGHDK and SYGVNS. CDR3 length: 15 residues. CDR3 region: CASRTPGHLNTEAFF. The DNA of the CDR3 is TGTGCCAGCAGGACGCCGGGACATCTGAACACTGAAGCTTTCTTT.

About this clone itself: The sample has other DNA sequences that encode this CDR3 too. The chain couples TRBV28 to TRBJ1-1, with 7 bases fitting TRBD1. V shed 2 bases, J shed 3 bases, and the junction held 0 bases outside the gene matches. In germline, CDR1 is MDHEN, CDR2 SYDVKM. The CDR3 runs 13 residues. CDR3 coding DNA: TGTGCCAGCAGTTTAACAGGGGACACTGAAGCTTTCTTT. Amino acids: CASSLTGDTEAFF.

The chain carries TRBV6-5 and TRBJ1-3; D is undetermined. V was trimmed by 6 bases and J by 4 bases, leaving 10 bases between them. There are 13 residues in the CDR3. In germline, CDR1 is MNHEY, CDR2 SVGAGI. The CDR3 loop is CASSTPQGNTIYF. Here the CDR3 DNA reads TGTGCCAGCAGCACACCTCAGGGAAACACCATATATTTT.

This clone was picked up a small number of times. The chain uses TRBV6-1 and TRBJ1-3, with a tentative D call TRBD1 (5 bases). The CDR3 spans 14 residues. The ends were cut back, 6 bases at V and 2 bases at J, with 11 bases in the middle. Germline CDR1 and CDR2: MNHNS and SASEGT. CDR3 sequence: CASRPVRAGNTIYF. CDR3 in DNA: TGTGCCAGCAGGCCGGTCAGGGCTGGAAACACCATATATTTT.

The rearrangement links TRBV5-6 to TRBJ1-1; tentatively, D is TRBD1 (6 bases). Trimming removed 4 bases from V and 1 base from J, with 8 bases in between. Germline CDR1 reads SGHDT; CDR2 reads YYEEEE. The CDR3 is made up of 13 amino acids. The CDR3 nucleotides are TGTGCCAGCAGCCAGGACAGGAACACTGAAGCTTTCTTT. Translated, it gives CASSQDRNTEAFF. The variable domain in full, completed from reference TRBV5-6 and TRBJ1-1, reads DAGVTQSPTHLIKTRGQQVTLRCSPKSGHDTVSWYQQALGQGPQFIFQYYEEEERQRGNFPDRFSGHQFPNYSSELNVNALLLGDSALYLCASSQDRNTEAFFGQGTRLTVV.

This chain uses TRBV7-2 with TRBJ1-5, with TRBD1 matching over 7 bases. The V gene end was trimmed by 5 bases and the J gene end by 4 bases; junction bases not matched to a gene: 8. Looked up from germline, CDR1 is SGHTA and CDR2 is FQGNSA. CDR3 length equals 15 residues. CDR3 region: CASSNQGDRNQPQHF. DNA for the CDR3: TGTGCCAGCAGCAACCAAGGGGACAGAAATCAGCCCCAGCATTTT.

The table lists this clone with a few counts. At the DNA level, this CDR3 is encoded by other sequences in the same sample as well. This chain uses TRBV15 with TRBJ1-2, with no clear D. V lost 1 base and J 7 bases, leaving 19 bases between the germline ends. This CDR3 comprises 16 residues. The germline gives CDR1 LNHNV, CDR2 YYDKDF (reference sequence). CDR3: CATSRGGVVGLSGYTF. The CDR3 bases are TGTGCCACCAGCAGAGGGGGAGTGGTGGGATTAAGTGGCTACACCTTC. The whole variable domain, remainder taken from reference TRBV15 and TRBJ1-2, is DAMVIQNPRYQVTQFGKPVTLSCSQTLNHNVMYWYQQKSSQAPKLLFHYYDKDFNNEADTPDNFQSRRPNTSFCFLDIRSPGLGDTAMYLCATSRGGVVGLSGYTFGSGTRLTVV.

The rearrangement uses TRBV25-1 and TRBJ2-1; 9 bases fit TRBD1. Trimming took 3 bases from V and 10 from J; bases not matched to a gene: 7. The CDR3 totals 14 residues. Germline V gives CDR1 MGHDK, CDR2 SYGVNS. CDR3 residues: CASSDLTGGYEQFF. The CDR3 DNA sequence: TGTGCCAGCAGTGACTTGACAGGGGGTTACGAGCAGTTCTTC.

This clone turned up a few times. The chain is built from TRBV5-1 and TRBJ2-2; 10 bases align to TRBD1. Germline CDR1 SGHRS, CDR2 YFSETQ. The J segment lost 5 bases and the V segment lost 1 base, leaving 8 bases of the junction unmatched. This CDR3 is 17 amino acids long. The CDR3 reads CASSLSLGTGETGELFF. CDR3 bases: TGCGCCAGCAGCTTGTCTCTAGGGACAGGGGAAACCGGGGAGCTGTTTTTT.

The rearrangement uses TRBV7-8 and TRBJ2-2, with TRBD1 matching 8 bases. Losses at the gene ends were 4 bases for V and 7 bases for J; bases not matched to a gene: 14. This CDR3 comprises 17 residues. Looked up from germline, CDR1 is SGHVS and CDR2 is FQNEAQ. The CDR3 DNA sequence: TGTGCCAGCAGCTCCGGGCGGCGACAGGGGAAGGACGGGGAGCTGTTTTTT. This sequence encodes CASSSGRRQGKDGELFF.

The chain employs TRBV19 and TRBJ1-5; TRBD1 might be the D (5 bases). V was cut by 1 base and J by 7 bases, with 14 bases left in between. The CDR3 is 15 residues long. Germline assignment: CDR1 LNHDA and CDR2 SQIVND (reference sequence). The CDR3 protein is CASSIVSGMEQPQHF. CDR3 nucleotides: TGTGCCAGTAGTATAGTTTCAGGGATGGAGCAGCCCCAGCATTTT.

This clone showed up just once. This chain connects TRBV5-1 to TRBJ2-1; D is ambiguous. The ends were cut back, 0 bases at V and 9 bases at J, with 25 bases in the middle. Germline V CDR1 and CDR2: SGHRS, YFSETQ. This CDR3 contains 18 residues. Here the CDR3 reads CASSLALIGSAPTSEQFF. Written as DNA, the CDR3 is TGCGCCAGCAGCTTGGCCTTAATCGGGTCCGCACCTACATCTGAGCAGTTCTTC. The entire variable domain, with the rest obtained from reference TRBV5-1 and TRBJ2-1, is as follows: KAGVTQTPRYLIKTRGQQVTLSCSPISGHRSVSWYQQTPGQGLQFLFEYFSETQRNKGNFPGRFSGRQFSNSRSEMNVSTLELGDSALYLCASSLALIGSAPTSEQFFGPGTRLTVL.

The table lists this clone with a count of one. This chain uses TRBV18 with TRBJ2-2, with TRBD1 identical over 8 bases. The CDR3 runs to 15 residues. Germline V gives CDR1 KGHSH, CDR2 LQKENI. Trimming removed 3 bases from V and 1 base from J; junction bases left unmatched: 1. DNA of the CDR3: TGTGCCAGCTCACCCGGGACAGGGAACACCGGGGAGCTGTTTTTT. Translation: CASSPGTGNTGELFF.

This clone has only one observation. This rearrangement joins TRBV10-2 to TRBJ2-7; 9 bases are shared with TRBD2. Germline values: CDR1 WSHSY, CDR2 SAAADI. CDR3 length equals 15 residues. The trim removed 6 bases at V and 0 bases at J, leaving 6 bases unmatched. This chain's CDR3 is CASRALAGSSYEQYF. The CDR3 DNA reads as TGCGCCAGCAGAGCTCTAGCGGGGAGCTCCTACGAGCAGTACTTC.

This chain uses TRBV7-8 with TRBJ2-7; 7 bases fit TRBD1. This CDR3 spans 15 amino acids. The V gene's germline CDR1 is SGHVS and CDR2 FQNEAQ. J lost 2 bases, V lost 6 bases, and 10 bases had no gene match. DNA for the CDR3: TGTGCCAGCAGGCTACAGGGGATGGGTCCCTACGAGCAGTACTTC. Protein product: CASRLQGMGPYEQYF.

The chain is built from TRBV7-9 and TRBJ2-1; the D gene is possibly TRBD2 (5 bases). The CDR3 is made up of 17 amino acids. Trimming removed 5 bases at V and 2 bases at J, with 19 bases between. Germline V lookup: CDR1 SEHNR, CDR2 FQNEAQ (reference sequence). The CDR3 loop reads CASSHLRTSAAYNEQFF. In nucleotides, the CDR3 is TGTGCCAGCAGCCATCTCCGGACTTCCGCAGCCTACAATGAGCAGTTCTTC.

The gene calls are TRBV7-2 and TRBJ2-1, with 10 bases aligning to TRBD2. The CDR3 runs to 16 residues. V lost 5 bases, J lost 9 bases, and 13 bases stayed unmatched. Per the germline V gene, CDR1 is SGHTA and CDR2 is FQGNSA. CDR3 residues: CASSPVSSGSRGEQFF. The CDR3 coding sequence is TGTGCCAGCAGCCCCGTTTCTAGCGGGAGTAGAGGTGAGCAGTTCTTC.

For the CDR3, the DNA is TGCAGCGTGAAGACAGGGGCCCCAGATACGCAGTATTTT. Protein sequence: CSVKTGAPDTQYF. The V gene is TRBV29-1, the J gene TRBJ2-3; TRBD1 agrees at 8 bases. The V and J ends lost 6 bases and 4 bases, in that order; junction bases with no gene match: 6. Germline CDR1 is SQVTM and CDR2 is ANQGSEA. The length of the CDR3 is 13 residues.

The gene calls are TRBV6-5 and TRBJ2-5, with D possibly TRBD1 on 6 matching bases. V was shortened by 11 bases and J by 5 bases, with 18 bases between the two germline ends. The CDR3 consists of 13 residues. The germline V gene has CDR1 MNHEY and CDR2 SVGAGI. The CDR3 reads CARPIRGSETQYF. DNA of the CDR3: TGTGCCCGCCCGATCAGGGGTTCTGAGACCCAGTACTTC.

The rearrangement links TRBV7-9 to TRBJ2-7, with a weak D call TRBD2 (6 bases). Trimming stripped 2 bases from V and 1 base from J, with 9 bases between. CDR3 length: 14 amino acids. Germline assignment: CDR1 SEHNR and CDR2 FQNEAQ (reference sequence). The CDR3 bases are TGTGCCAGCAGCTTACCGGGACTGTCCTACGAGCAGTACTTC. Amino acid sequence: CASSLPGLSYEQYF.

The V call is TRBV19, the J call TRBJ2-7; D is perhaps TRBD1 (5 bases). The V and J ends lost 3 bases and 6 bases respectively, with 15 bases between them. Germline CDR1 reads LNHDA; CDR2 reads SQIVND (reference sequence). CDR3 length: 14 amino acids. Written as DNA, the CDR3 is TGTGCCAGTAGTATCGGGCAGGGCAAAGGCGAGCAGTACTTC. Residues: CASSIGQGKGEQYF.

This chain uses TRBV2 with TRBJ1-1, with TRBD1 as a possible D gene (6 bases). Trimming removed 6 bases from V and 6 bases from J, with 8 bases in between. Germline V lookup: CDR1 SNHLY, CDR2 FYNNEI. CDR3 length: 11 amino acids. Written as DNA, the CDR3 is TGTGCCAGCAGAGCAGGGGCTGAAGCTTTCTTT. Protein product: CASRAGAEAFF.

Written as DNA, the CDR3 is TGTGCCAGCAGTATTACAGGGGGTTACGGCACTGAAGCTTTCTTT. Translating it yields CASSITGGYGTEAFF. The chain has TRBV27 and TRBJ1-1; TRBD1 matches at 8 bases. The V gene's germline CDR1 is MNHEY and CDR2 SMNVEV (reference sequence). V shed 5 bases, J shed 4 bases, and the junction held 9 bases outside the gene matches. The CDR3 length is 15 residues.

This chain links TRBV27 with TRBJ2-1; a possible D gene is TRBD1 (6 bases). Germline-derived CDR1 and CDR2 are MNHEY and SMNVEV (reference sequence). V lost 8 bases to trimming and J lost 4 bases, with 9 bases between them. The CDR3 is made up of 12 amino acids. CDR3 nucleotides: TGTGCCAGCCAAACAGGGTACAATGAGCAGTTCTTC. The encoded protein is CASQTGYNEQFF.

The chain recombines TRBV28 with TRBJ2-2, with 7 bases matching TRBD1. The CDR3 consists of 16 residues. Trimming cost V 3 bases and J 1 base; bases outside gene matches: 5. Germline V CDR1 and CDR2: MDHEN, SYDVKM. CDR3 in amino acids: CASSFVTGRNTGELFF. CDR3 bases: TGTGCCAGCAGTTTTGTGACAGGGCGGAACACCGGGGAGCTGTTTTTT.

This rearrangement joins TRBV9 to TRBJ2-1, with TRBD2 matching over 7 bases. Germline CDR1 SGDLS, CDR2 YYNGEE. Trimming removed 0 bases from V and 7 bases from J; junction bases left unmatched: 4. This CDR3 has 14 residues. The CDR3 region has the DNA TGTGCCAGCAGCGTAGGGGAGGGGAGGAATGAGCAGTTCTTC. This translates into CASSVGEGRNEQFF.

The chain joins TRBV14 to TRBJ2-6; TRBD2 agrees at 7 bases. CDR1 is SGHDN, CDR2 FVKESK, per germline. J gave up 2 bases and V 6 bases, and 13 bases lay outside the gene matches. The CDR3 runs to 18 residues. CDR3 sequence: CASSRQRGVSTGANVLTF. The CDR3 bases are TGTGCCAGCAGTCGCCAGCGGGGAGTATCCACTGGGGCCAACGTCCTGACTTTC.

The chain couples TRBV10-3 to TRBJ1-5; 7 bases match TRBD1. The CDR3 is 15 residues long. Germline CDR1 and CDR2: ENHRY and SYGVKD. The V segment lost 2 bases and the J segment 6 bases; nucleotides outside the gene matches: 7. In DNA, the CDR3 is TGTGCCATCAGTGAGAAAGGGGGCGAGATTCAGCCCCAGCATTTT. This codes for CAISEKGGEIQPQHF.